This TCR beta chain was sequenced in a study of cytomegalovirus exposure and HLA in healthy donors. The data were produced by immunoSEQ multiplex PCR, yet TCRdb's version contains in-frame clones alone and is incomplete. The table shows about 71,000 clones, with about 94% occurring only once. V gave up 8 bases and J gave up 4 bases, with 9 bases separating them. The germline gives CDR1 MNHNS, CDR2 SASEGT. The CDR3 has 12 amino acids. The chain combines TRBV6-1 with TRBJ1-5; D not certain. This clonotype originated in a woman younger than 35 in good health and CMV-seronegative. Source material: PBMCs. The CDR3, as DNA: TGTGCCAGCTGTGGTTATAATCAGCCCCAGCATTTT. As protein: CASCGYNQPQHF.